This TCR beta chain was documented in a study of shared clonotypes between healthy human individuals (dated by TCRdb to 2020 to 2022). Broadly, across the study: The cohort comprised a couple of women and a few men aged 18 to 49 years. For each donor, CD4 naive and CD4 memory were each given three plates, CD8 naive was given two plates, and CD8 memory was given one plate. To estimate repertoire size and how much clonotype sharing occurs between individuals, the study deeply sequenced the blood TCR repertoires of roughly 5 healthy adults. Different laboratories and diverse techniques were used to prepare libraries and sequence TCR repertoires, to increase sequencing depth and limit assay-specific biases. Per donor, leukapheresis produced somewhere between about 0.94 and 9 billion PBMCs.

CDR1 and CDR2, per the germline V gene (reference sequence), are GTSNPN and SVGIG. Compared with germline, V lacks 4 bases and J lacks 9 bases; bases without a gene match: 5. The CDR3 runs 12 amino acids, cysteine and phenylalanine included. The CDR3 DNA has 36 bases and is translated from base 1. What the authors observed across the whole study: Compared with non-shared clonotypes, clonotypes shared by all four sorted-subset donors had higher generation probabilities. Naive subsets generally had larger estimated clonotype richness than memory subsets did. Only blood was sampled, and tissue TCR repertoires likely differ from those in blood. Sharing across a few donors was observed for about 5% of naive CD4, under 4% of naive CD8, over 2% of memory CD4, and about 0.4% of memory CD8 clonotypes. Pairwise subsampling indicated that sequencing depth was expected to affect the degree of clonotype sharing among donors. The small number of donors limited the genetic and exposure-history diversity represented. Even with the large sequencing depth, rarefaction of the sorted-subset datasets indicated that sequencing was incomplete.

Using the deep immunoSEQ assay, TCR CDR3 regions were amplified from genomic DNA by multiplex PCR. For each cell subset, the extracted genomic DNA was distributed evenly across all wells of several immunoSEQ 96-well plates, and each plate served as one replicate. Each replicate PCR for sorted subsets received approximately 200 ng genomic DNA, equal to 30,000 or so T cell genomes. The purified libraries were quantified using a Qubit 3.0 fluorometer, sized with a Bioanalyzer 2100, and then quantified again using the KAPA Library Quantification kit. A separate single-read 150-cycle Illumina NextSeq 550 flow cell was used to sequence each immunoSEQ 96-well plate. The study's processing was this. Because only junctional sequences without quality scores were contained in the immunoSEQ output, filtering matching that applied to full-length reads could not be performed. To assign V/J genes and CDR3, sequences were annotated using PyIR, a Python wrapper for IgBLAST v1.9, with IMGT germline references. Reads with weak V/J assignments (E-value above 1e-6), missing CDR3, stop codons, out-of-frame junctions, or ambiguous translated residues were removed. A V3J clonotype was defined by an identical inferred V gene, J gene, and CDR3 amino acid sequence. Percentage overlap between repertoires was computed as shared unique clonotypes divided by the size of the smaller repertoire. RTK rarefaction, the Chao1 estimator, and Recon v2.1 estimates of unobserved clonotypes were used to assess repertoire richness. Generation probabilities were computed with OLGA for all TCRbeta clonotypes obtained by the gDNA method from several donors. The table comes from immuneACCESS by way of TCRdb, which keeps in-frame sequences with V and J called. Part of the clones is missing from these tables; in studies checked, under half for an unresolved V gene and the rest for unknown reasons. V, J and clone size were drawn from that table, and D and trimming were deduced from the DNA. The sample data list about 2.1 million clones, and just over 90% of these were observed just once. The ten largest clones add up to over 1.5% of the sample.

For the CD8 naive samples, CD45RO-negative cells were positively selected for CCR7, yielding a CD45RA+CCR7+ population from which TemRA cells were excluded. Donors were healthy HIV-negative adults with no recently reported acute infections or vaccinations. All donors were Caucasian adults living in Nashville, Tennessee, USA. Blood was obtained by leukapheresis, after which PBMCs were separated by Ficoll-Histopaque density gradient centrifugation and cryopreserved in liquid nitrogen vapor phase. Analytical flow cytometry was used to check the purity and quantity of each magnetically sorted T cell population. Genomic DNA was isolated from every sorted fraction and measured by UV absorbance on a Nanodrop 2000c. This clone was found once. This receptor's antigen is unknown. Nothing much larger sits one base from this clone, and base qualities are not available.

This clonotype was obtained from a young man in good health. Some clones in this sample may be carry-over from other donors' samples. The V and J segments used are TRBV30 and TRBJ2-1, with 8 bases matching TRBD2. Sequenced material: naive CD8+ T cells from PBMCs. The meaning of the sample's cell subset or site label: CD45RA+CCR7+. The DNA sequence reads TGTGCCTGGAAAAGACTAGCGATTGAGCAGTTCTTC. Its amino acids are CAWKRLAIEQFF.